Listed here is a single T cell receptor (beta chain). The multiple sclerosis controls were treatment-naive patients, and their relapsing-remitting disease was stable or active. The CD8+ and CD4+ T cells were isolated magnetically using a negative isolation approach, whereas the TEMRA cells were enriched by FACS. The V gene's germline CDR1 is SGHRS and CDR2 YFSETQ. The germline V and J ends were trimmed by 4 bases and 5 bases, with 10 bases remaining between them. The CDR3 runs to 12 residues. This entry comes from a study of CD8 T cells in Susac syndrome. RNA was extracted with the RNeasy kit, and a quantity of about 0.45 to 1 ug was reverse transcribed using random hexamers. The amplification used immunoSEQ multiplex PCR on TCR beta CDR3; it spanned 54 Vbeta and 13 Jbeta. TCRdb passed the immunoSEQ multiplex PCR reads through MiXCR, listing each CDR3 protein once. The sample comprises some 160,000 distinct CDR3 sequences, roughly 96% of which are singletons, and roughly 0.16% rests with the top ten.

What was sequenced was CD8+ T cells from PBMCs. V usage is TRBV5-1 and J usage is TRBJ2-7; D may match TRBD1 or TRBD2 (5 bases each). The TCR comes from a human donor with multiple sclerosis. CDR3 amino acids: CASSPGTDEQYF. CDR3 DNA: TGCGCCAGCAGCCCGGGGACGGACGAGCAGTACTTC.